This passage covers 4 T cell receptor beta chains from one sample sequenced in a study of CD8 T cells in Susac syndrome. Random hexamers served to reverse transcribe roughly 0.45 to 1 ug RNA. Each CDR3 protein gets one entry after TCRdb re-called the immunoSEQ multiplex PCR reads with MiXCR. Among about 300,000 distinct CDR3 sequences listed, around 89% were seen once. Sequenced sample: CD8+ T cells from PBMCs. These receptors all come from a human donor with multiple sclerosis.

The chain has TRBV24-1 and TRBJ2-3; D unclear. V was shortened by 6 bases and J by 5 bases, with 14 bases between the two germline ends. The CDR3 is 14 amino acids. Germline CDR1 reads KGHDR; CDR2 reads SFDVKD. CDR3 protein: CATSSPLRQDTQYF. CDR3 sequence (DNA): TGTGCCACCAGTTCCCCCCTGAGGCAAGATACGCAGTATTTT.

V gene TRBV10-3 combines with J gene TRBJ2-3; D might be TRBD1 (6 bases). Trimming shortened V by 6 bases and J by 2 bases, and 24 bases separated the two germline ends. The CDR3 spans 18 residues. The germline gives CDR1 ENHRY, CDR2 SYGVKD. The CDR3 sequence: CAIRPFPLTGVNTDTQYF. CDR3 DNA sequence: TGTGCCATCAGGCCCTTCCCCCTGACAGGCGTGAACACAGATACGCAGTATTTT.

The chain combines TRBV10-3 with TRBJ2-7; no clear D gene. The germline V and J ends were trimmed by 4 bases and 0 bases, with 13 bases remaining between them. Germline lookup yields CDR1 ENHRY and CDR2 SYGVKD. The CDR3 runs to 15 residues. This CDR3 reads CAISALMGGSYEQYF. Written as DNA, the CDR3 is TGTGCCATCAGTGCGCTCATGGGCGGCTCCTACGAGCAGTACTTC.

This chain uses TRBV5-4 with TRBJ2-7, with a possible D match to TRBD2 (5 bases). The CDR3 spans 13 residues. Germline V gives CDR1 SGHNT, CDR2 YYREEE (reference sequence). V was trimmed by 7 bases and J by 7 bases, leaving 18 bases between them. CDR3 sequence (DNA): TGTGCCAGCTTCGGGCCGCAACCGGGGGAGCAGTACTTC. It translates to CASFGPQPGEQYF.